The sequence of this TCR beta chain was determined in a study of blood T cell repertoires in COVID-19. Clones were sequenced by immunoSEQ multiplex PCR, and TCRdb holds only the in-frame ones, with some missing. Among more than 150,000 clones listed, around 83% were seen once. This clone was found a few times. This CDR3 comprises 14 residues. Germline V lookup: CDR1 SGHAT, CDR2 FQDESV (reference sequence). V lost 1 base, J lost 4 bases, and 4 bases stayed unmatched. The rearrangement uses TRBV11-1 and TRBJ2-7, with 7 positions matching TRBD1. The origin of this receptor is a man aged 70 or older who had recovered from COVID-19. What was sequenced was peripheral blood. For the CDR3, the DNA is TGTGCCAGCAGCTTAGACAGGGGATCATACGAGCAGTACTTC. Amino acids: CASSLDRGSYEQYF.